The 3 T cell receptor beta chains reported below all come from one sample, sequenced in a study of blood T cell repertoires in COVID-19. The table came from immunoSEQ multiplex PCR; TCRdb's copy has only in-frame clones and leaves some out. The table records under 300,000 clones, more than 60% of them present only once. Sequencing was done on a sample of peripheral blood. All receptors derive from a woman in her thirties or forties with active or convalescent COVID-19.

This chain connects TRBV28 to TRBJ2-7, with a tentative D call TRBD1 (6 bases). The CDR3 is made up of 13 amino acids. Germline-derived CDR1 and CDR2 are MDHEN and SYDVKM. The ends were cut back, 7 bases at V and 3 bases at J, with 13 bases in the middle. CDR3 sequence reads: CASTDGTHYEQYF. The CDR3 region has the DNA TGTGCCAGCACCGATGGGACACACTACGAGCAGTACTTC.

The genes are TRBV11-1 and TRBJ1-2; D remains ambiguous. With 2 bases removed from V and 4 bases from J, the gap between germline ends came to 14 bases. This CDR3 region has 15 residues. Germline assignment: CDR1 SGHAT and CDR2 FQDESV (reference sequence). The CDR3 region has the DNA TGTGCCAGCAGCTTAACGGATGGCCAGGCCTATGGCTACACCTTC. Residues: CASSLTDGQAYGYTF.

This clone came up a few times. This chain joins TRBV7-8 and TRBJ1-2, with TRBD1 matching 8 bases. The V and J ends lost 4 bases and 2 bases, in that order; junction bases with no gene match: 6. CDR3 size: 15 residues. CDR1 SGHVS and CDR2 FQNEAQ come from the germline V gene. Written as DNA, the CDR3 is TGTGCCAGCAGCTCCGGACAGGGATACAACTATGGCTACACCTTC. Amino acids: CASSSGQGYNYGYTF.